A single sample is the source of the 14 T cell receptor beta chains below, sequenced in a study of response to subunit inactivated influenza vaccine. Each CDR3 protein gets one entry after TCRdb re-called the RT-PCR reads with MiXCR. The table has about 800,000 distinct CDR3 sequences, 21% seen once. The source material was PBMCs from blood, sampled more than 4 days after vaccination. The receptors were gathered from a man aged 50 to 60 who received an inactivated influenza vaccine.

The gene calls are TRBV27 and TRBJ2-7; possibly TRBD1 for D (6 bases). The germline gives CDR1 MNHEY, CDR2 SMNVEV (reference sequence). The ends were cut back, 6 bases at V and 6 bases at J, with 18 bases in the middle. This CDR3 spans 14 amino acids. The CDR3 here is CASSPSFTGFEQYF. DNA of the CDR3: TGTGCCAGCAGCCCGTCTTTCACAGGGTTCGAGCAGTACTTC.

This clonotype has just a few counts. The V gene is TRBV5-1, the J gene TRBJ2-1, with a possible D match to TRBD1 (6 bases). CDR1 is SGHRS and CDR2 is YFSETQ in the germline V gene. The CDR3 has 14 amino acids. V lost 3 bases to trimming and J lost 8 bases, with 15 bases between them. Here the CDR3 DNA reads TGCGCCAGCAGCTCGGACTGGGGGCGAGATGAGCAGTTCTTC. Amino acids: CASSSDWGRDEQFF.

The V and J genes are TRBV29-1 and TRBJ2-7, with D possibly matching TRBD1 (6 bases). This CDR3 contains 13 residues. Trimming took off 3 bases at V and 5 bases at J, with 14 bases between the two ends. From germline, CDR1 is SQVTM and CDR2 ANQGSEA. CDR3 in amino acids: CSVDGQGLHEQYF. For the CDR3, the DNA is TGCAGCGTTGACGGGCAGGGGCTACACGAGCAGTACTTC.

V gene TRBV4-2 combines with J gene TRBJ2-1; D might be TRBD2 (6 bases). This CDR3 comprises 15 residues. Germline CDR1 is LGHNA and CDR2 is YNFKEQ. The V and J ends lost 2 bases and 0 bases respectively, with 8 bases between them. The CDR3, as DNA: TGTGCCAGCAGCCAACTAGCGAGCTCCTACAATGAGCAGTTCTTC. Translation: CASSQLASSYNEQFF.

This clonotype has just a few counts. This chain joins TRBV20-1 and TRBJ2-1; 7 bases match TRBD1. Germline V gives CDR1 DFQATT, CDR2 SNEGSKA (reference sequence). The CDR3 spans 12 residues. Trimming removed 5 bases from V and 8 bases from J; junction bases left unmatched: 6. Here the CDR3 reads CSASGQVDEQFF. The CDR3, as DNA: TGCAGTGCTTCTGGACAGGTCGATGAGCAGTTCTTC.

This chain joins TRBV6-1 and TRBJ2-3, with D possibly being TRBD1 (6 bases). Per germline, CDR1 MNHNS and CDR2 SASEGT. CDR3 length equals 15 residues. Trimming removed 1 base from V and 0 bases from J, with 8 bases in between. CDR3 in amino acids: CASSEGTGSTDTQYF. The CDR3 DNA reads as TGTGCCAGCAGTGAAGGCACAGGGAGCACAGATACGCAGTATTTT.

This clonotype showed up many times. The V and J genes are TRBV5-1 and TRBJ1-6; TRBD1 matches 7 bases. This CDR3 is 13 amino acids long. Germline CDR1 reads SGHRS; CDR2 reads YFSETQ. Losses at the gene ends were 5 bases for V and 7 bases for J; bases not matched to a gene: 3. DNA of the CDR3: TGCGCCAGCAGACGACAGGGAAATTCACCCCTCCACTTT. It specifies CASRRQGNSPLHF.

This clonotype has ten or more counts. The J gene is TRBJ2-3, the V gene TRBV7-6; 12 positions agree with TRBD2. Trimming cost V 4 bases and J 8 bases; bases outside gene matches: 10. The CDR3 extends over 16 amino acids. The germline gives CDR1 SGHVS, CDR2 FNYEAQ. The CDR3 bases are TGTGCCAGCAGCTCACGACTAGCGGGAGAGGGTAGTACGCAGTATTTT. Translating gives CASSSRLAGEGSTQYF.

In this sample, this clonotype turned up a few times. The rearrangement links TRBV10-3 to TRBJ2-1; the D call may be TRBD1 or TRBD2 (6 bases each). The CDR3 has 13 amino acids. Between the trimmed V and J ends, which lost 8 bases and 6 bases, there was a span of 14 bases. The germline gives CDR1 ENHRY, CDR2 SYGVKD. CDR3 protein: CAILAGGINEQFF. Here the CDR3 DNA reads TGTGCCATCCTCGCCGGGGGCATCAATGAGCAGTTCTTC.

The genes are TRBV5-1 and TRBJ2-3; D possibly uses TRBD1 or TRBD2 (6 bases each). V lost 2 bases to trimming and J lost 2 bases, with 15 bases between them. Looked up from germline, CDR1 is SGHRS and CDR2 is YFSETQ. The CDR3 sequence is 16 residues long. The CDR3 loop reads CASSFGARGPTDTQYF. The CDR3 DNA reads as TGCGCCAGCAGCTTTGGCGCCCGGGGGCCCACAGATACGCAGTATTTT. Filled out from reference TRBV5-1 and TRBJ2-3, the complete variable domain reads KAGVTQTPRYLIKTRGQQVTLSCSPISGHRSVSWYQQTPGQGLQFLFEYFSETQRNKGNFPGRFSGRQFSNSRSEMNVSTLELGDSALYLCASSFGARGPTDTQYFGPGTRLTVL.

The table lists this clonotype with a few counts. One junction end does not reproduce the germline sequence, and a read error may be involved. This chain links TRBV4-3 with TRBJ2-1; tentatively, D is TRBD1 (5 bases). Per the germline V gene, CDR1 is LGHNA and CDR2 is YSLEER. The CDR3 runs to 12 residues. CDR3 bases: TGCGCCAGCAGCCAAGATCGAGGCAGGGTCAGGTTC. Residues: CASSQDRGRVRF.

This clonotype appeared a few times. The genes are TRBV5-1 and TRBJ1-2, with a possible D match to TRBD1 (5 bases). V was shortened by 4 bases and J by 6 bases, with 22 bases between the two germline ends. This CDR3 is 16 amino acids long. CDR1 SGHRS and CDR2 YFSETQ come from the germline V gene. The CDR3 DNA reads TGCGCCAGCAGCCACGCCGGGACTCAGAGAATTCATGGCTACACCTTC. This encodes CASSHAGTQRIHGYTF.

This clonotype was found a few times. The chain is built from TRBV6-2 or TRBV6-3 and TRBJ2-1; D is possibly TRBD2 (6 bases). The germline CDR1 and CDR2 sequences are MNHEY and SVGEGT. The V end lost 4 bases, the J end lost 0 bases, and 13 bases lay between the germline ends. CDR3 size: 16 residues. As DNA, the CDR3 is TGTGCCAGCAGTTTGATAGCGGACTACTCCTACAATGAGCAGTTCTTC. Translated: CASSLIADYSYNEQFF.

Only a few counts were recorded for this clonotype. The chain combines TRBV29-1 with TRBJ2-7; TRBD2 matches 8 bases. The CDR3 contains 14 residues. J gave up 0 bases and V 4 bases, and 5 bases lay outside the gene matches. Per the germline V gene, CDR1 is SQVTM and CDR2 is ANQGSEA. The CDR3 nucleotides are TGCAGCGTTGCCGGGGGGGGAAACTCCTACGAGCAGTACTTC. As protein: CSVAGGGNSYEQYF.